Included here is one T cell receptor beta chain sequence, with context. This table comes from immunoSEQ multiplex PCR, and its TCRdb copy is limited to in-frame clones, with some not included. The profile shows 75,000 to 95,000 clones, approximately 80% of them singletons. The sample comes from a study of OX40 agonist ivuxolimab in advanced cancers. Trimming took 2 bases from V and 6 from J, leaving 14 bases between them. CDR1 and CDR2 (germline): SGHTA, FQGNSA. The CDR3 sequence is 14 residues long. The starting material was CD4+ or CD8+ T cells sorted from blood, obtained in a trial of the OX40 agonist ivuxolimab. The TCR was taken from an adult with an advanced solid tumor such as melanoma, head and neck, liver or kidney cancer. V gene TRBV7-2 combines with J gene TRBJ2-7; possibly TRBD1 for D (5 bases). The CDR3 is CASSLSTELGEQYF. The CDR3, as DNA: TGTGCCAGCAGCTTATCGACAGAACTGGGCGAGCAGTACTTC.